What follows are 21 T cell receptor beta chains derived from one specimen sequenced in a study of T cell repertoires in cytomegalovirus infection. TCRdb passed the reads through MiXCR, listing each CDR3 protein once. The sample shows about 360,000 distinct CDR3 sequences, 15% to 20% of them seen only once. Sequenced material: PBMCs. Every receptor here comes from a human donor in good health (CMV status not recorded). Some clones in this sample may be carry-over from other donors' samples.

This clonotype was recorded many times. V usage is TRBV7-2 and J usage is TRBJ2-1; D not certain. The CDR3 runs 12 residues. CDR1 and CDR2 (germline): SGHTA, FQGNSA. V lost 8 bases and J lost 12, with 17 bases in between. The CDR3 sequence: CASGQSGLPQFF. CDR3 DNA: TGTGCCAGCGGTCAGTCCGGCCTGCCGCAGTTCTTC.

This clonotype was observed a handful of times. This rearrangement joins TRBV6-2 or TRBV6-3 to TRBJ1-5; weak D call: TRBD1 (5 bases). The V end lost 2 bases, the J end lost 1 base, and 9 bases lay between the germline ends. The CDR3 length is 15 residues. Germline-derived CDR1 and CDR2 are MNHEY and SVGEGT. DNA for the CDR3: TGTGCCAGCAGTTACAGGGGCGTGAGCAATCAGCCCCAGCATTTT. It encodes CASSYRGVSNQPQHF.

This clonotype showed up just a few times. The chain recombines TRBV20-1 with TRBJ2-3; D gene uncertain. The CDR3 consists of 13 residues. The germline V and J ends were trimmed by 1 base and 10 bases, with 15 bases remaining between them. The germline V gene has CDR1 DFQATT and CDR2 SNEGSKA (reference sequence). CDR3 protein: CSARGPPFQAQYF. CDR3 in DNA: TGCAGTGCTAGAGGCCCCCCATTCCAGGCGCAGTATTTT.

This rearrangement joins TRBV12-3 or TRBV12-4 to TRBJ1-2; D perhaps matches TRBD1 (5 bases). V was clipped by 5 bases and J by 6 bases, with 16 bases between them. CDR3 size: 14 residues. The CDR3 sequence: CASSIRDLRHGYTF. The CDR3, as DNA: TGTGCCAGCAGTATACGGGACCTTAGACATGGCTACACCTTC.

This clonotype has more than one count but fewer than ten. The chain uses TRBV30 and TRBJ2-5; 7 bases fit TRBD1. Per the germline V gene, CDR1 is GTSNPN and CDR2 is SVGIG (reference sequence). The CDR3 spans 14 residues. With 5 bases clipped from V and 0 bases from J, the junction kept 6 bases outside the gene matches. The CDR3 reads CAWGKGQNQETQYF. Here the CDR3 DNA reads TGTGCCTGGGGGAAGGGACAGAACCAAGAGACCCAGTACTTC.

J is TRBJ2-3 and V is TRBV11-2; 12 bases align to TRBD2. This CDR3 region has 17 residues. The J segment lost 4 bases and the V segment lost 5 bases, leaving 10 bases of the junction unmatched. Germline V lookup: CDR1 SGHAT, CDR2 FQNNGV. The DNA of the CDR3 is TGTGCCAGCAGCCCGCCTAGCGGGAGGGAAGGGGCAGATACGCAGTATTTT. Translation gives CASSPPSGREGADTQYF.

As for this clonotype: An end of the junction does not agree with germline; a read error may underlie this. This chain uses TRBV19 with TRBJ2-7; 9 nucleotides align to TRBD2. Germline V gene lookup returns CDR1 LNHDA and CDR2 SQIVND (reference sequence). This CDR3 contains 14 residues. Here the CDR3 DNA reads TGTGCCAGTAGTAGCGGGGGGGCCTCCGACGAGCAGTACTTC. Translating gives CASSSGGASDEQYF.

The sample holds many counts of this clonotype. V gene TRBV7-2 combines with J gene TRBJ1-6; perhaps TRBD1 as D (6 bases). Looked up from germline, CDR1 is SGHTA and CDR2 is FQGNSA. V gave up 2 bases and J gave up 7 bases, with 15 bases separating them. This CDR3 is 16 amino acids long. For the CDR3, the DNA is TGTGCCAGCAGCTTAATCGGGGGGCTTAACAATTCACCCCTCCACTTT. Its protein is CASSLIGGLNNSPLHF.

In its sample, this clonotype was seen a few times. The chain combines TRBV3-1 with TRBJ1-1, with TRBD1 identical over 7 bases. V lost 7 bases, J lost 1 base, and 6 bases stayed unmatched. This CDR3 is built from 14 residues. The V gene's germline CDR1 is LGHDT and CDR2 YNNKEL (reference sequence). The CDR3, as DNA: TGTGCCAGCACTTCGGGACAGTGGAACACTGAAGCTTTCTTT. As protein: CASTSGQWNTEAFF.

The chain is built from TRBV3-1 and TRBJ1-2; unclear D gene. Looked up from germline, CDR1 is LGHDT and CDR2 is YNNKEL (reference sequence). Trimming cost V 0 bases and J 8 bases, with 7 bases left between them. The length of the CDR3 is 12 residues. CDR3 sequence reads: CASSQDRRGYTF. For the CDR3, the DNA is TGTGCCAGCAGCCAAGATCGACGCGGCTACACCTTC.

This clonotype appeared a few times. The chain links TRBV2 to TRBJ2-7; D gene ambiguous. The CDR3 covers 12 residues. Germline CDR1 reads SNHLY; CDR2 reads FYNNEI. V shed 8 bases and J shed 2 bases, with 10 bases lying between them. The CDR3 coding sequence is TGTGCCAGCCGAGCCCAGGCCTACGAGCAGTACTTC. Its protein is CASRAQAYEQYF.

This clonotype was found many times. The chain links TRBV7-8 to TRBJ1-5, with D hard to call. Germline-derived CDR1 and CDR2 are SGHVS and FQNEAQ. This CDR3 comprises 14 residues. V lost 2 bases and J 6 bases, leaving 11 bases between the germline ends. CDR3 coding DNA: TGTGCCAGCAGCTTAAGAAGAGGAGGTCAGCCCCAGCATTTT. Its protein product is CASSLRRGGQPQHF.

This clonotype showed up many times. The chain links TRBV7-2 to TRBJ2-3, with TRBD2 as a possible D gene (7 bases). The CDR3 is made up of 17 amino acids. Trimming pared 1 base from V and 2 bases from J, leaving 16 bases between. Per the germline V gene, CDR1 is SGHTA and CDR2 is FQGNSA. This chain's CDR3 is CASSLGPAGANTDTQYF. CDR3 sequence (DNA): TGTGCCAGCAGCTTAGGTCCCGCGGGGGCCAACACAGATACGCAGTATTTT. The full variable domain, its missing parts supplied by reference TRBV7-2 and TRBJ2-3, is GAGVSQSPSNKVTEKGKDVELRCDPISGHTALYWYRQSLGQGLEFLIYFQGNSAPDKSGLPSDRFSAERTGGSVSTLTIQRTQQEDSAVYLCASSLGPAGANTDTQYFGPGTRLTVL.

This sequence joins TRBV19 and TRBJ1-2; D remains ambiguous. CDR1 and CDR2 (germline): LNHDA, SQIVND (reference sequence). V was clipped by 3 bases and J by 2 bases, with 13 bases between them. The CDR3 spans 15 residues. The DNA of the CDR3 is TGTGCCAGTAGTATCTCGTGGGGAGGAAACTATGGCTACACCTTC. Translating gives CASSISWGGNYGYTF.

This clonotype was detected ten times or more. The rearrangement joins TRBV5-5 to TRBJ1-2, with D unclear. Trimming took off 0 bases at V and 2 bases at J, with 8 bases between the two ends. Germline loops: CDR1 SGHKS, CDR2 YYEKEE (reference sequence). The CDR3 runs to 14 residues. CDR3 DNA sequence: TGTGCCAGCAGCTTGGTGGGAGCGAACTATGGCTACACCTTC. Amino acids: CASSLVGANYGYTF.

This clonotype was observed many times. This chain connects TRBV7-2 to TRBJ1-2, with 9 bases fitting TRBD1. CDR1 and CDR2 (germline): SGHTA, FQGNSA. This CDR3 is 16 amino acids long. V was pared by 5 bases and J by 6 bases, with 13 bases of the junction left unmatched. CDR3 in amino acids: CASSLVGTGTYDGYTF. The CDR3 DNA sequence: TGTGCCAGCAGCCTCGTCGGGACAGGGACCTACGATGGCTACACCTTC.

This clonotype showed up many times. The J gene is TRBJ2-5, the V gene TRBV7-9; D could derive from TRBD1 or TRBD2 (6 bases each). V was cut by 4 bases and J by 1 base, with 10 bases left in between. Germline CDR1 SEHNR, CDR2 FQNEAQ (reference sequence). The CDR3 is made up of 14 amino acids. CDR3: CASSSWGAQETQYF. CDR3 nucleotides: TGTGCCAGCAGCTCCTGGGGGGCCCAAGAGACCCAGTACTTC.

In its sample, this clonotype was seen many times. This chain uses TRBV7-2 with TRBJ2-3; possible D gene TRBD2, 6 bases. Germline V CDR1 and CDR2: SGHTA, FQGNSA. The length of the CDR3 is 16 residues. V lost 6 bases and J lost 2, with 18 bases in between. In DNA form, the CDR3 reads TGTGCCAGCAGTTCCGGTAGGGGAGGATTCACAGATACGCAGTATTTT. It encodes CASSSGRGGFTDTQYF. The whole variable domain, filled in from reference TRBV7-2 and TRBJ2-3, reads GAGVSQSPSNKVTEKGKDVELRCDPISGHTALYWYRQSLGQGLEFLIYFQGNSAPDKSGLPSDRFSAERTGGSVSTLTIQRTQQEDSAVYLCASSSGRGGFTDTQYFGPGTRLTVL.

This clonotype was counted only a few times. The V call is TRBV10-3, the J call TRBJ1-1; D ambiguous. V lost 0 bases, J lost 3 bases, and 11 bases lay in between. This CDR3 is built from 15 residues. Germline CDR1 ENHRY, CDR2 SYGVKD. In nucleotides, the CDR3 is TGTGCCATCAGTGAGTCGGTCCAGCGAGACACTGAAGCTTTCTTT. Amino acid sequence: CAISESVQRDTEAFF.

On this clonotype itself: A single base separates this from a much larger clone, so it may be a read error. The chain combines TRBV28 with TRBJ2-2; 8 bases are a match to TRBD1. The CDR3 spans 14 residues. Germline lookup yields CDR1 MDHEN and CDR2 SYDVKM. The DNA for the CDR3 is TGTGCCAGCGGCACGACAGGGGCGACCGAGGAGCTGTTTTTT. As protein: CASGTTGATEELFF.

This clonotype was observed many times. V and J are TRBV6-2 or TRBV6-3 and TRBJ2-3; D is uncertain. The germline CDR1 and CDR2 sequences are MNHEY and SVGEGT. The CDR3 extends over 15 amino acids. V was shortened by 7 bases and J by 5 bases, with 19 bases between the two germline ends. CDR3 protein: CASTRTLQLVDTQYF. The CDR3 DNA reads as TGTGCCAGCACCCGGACGCTTCAGTTGGTAGATACGCAGTATTTT.